The 14 T cell receptor beta chains below were found in one sample sequenced in a study of identical twins. TCRdb reanalysed the 5' RACE reads using MiXCR and keeps one entry per CDR3 protein. The data show about 470,000 distinct CDR3 sequences, about 24% seen once. Another study also made use of these data, one on T cells expressing NK-cell markers.

The sequencing sample was made of CD4+ T cells sorted from blood. These receptor sequences come from a woman aged 18-29 years in good health.

V and J are TRBV5-1 and TRBJ1-4; D is ambiguous. V lost 0 bases to trimming and J lost 6 bases, with 9 bases between them. Germline assignment: CDR1 SGHRS and CDR2 YFSETQ. This CDR3 is built from 14 residues. Here the CDR3 DNA reads TGCGCCAGCAGCTTGGGGCGATATGATGAAAAACTGTTTTTT. Protein: CASSLGRYDEKLFF.

This chain connects TRBV18 to TRBJ2-7; D may be TRBD2 (5 bases). In germline, CDR1 is KGHSH, CDR2 LQKENI. V lost 3 bases and J 2 bases, leaving 11 bases between the germline ends. This CDR3 contains 14 residues. In nucleotides, the CDR3 is TGTGCCAGCTCACCGGGAGTTAGTCCCTACGAGCAGTACTTC. Translation gives CASSPGVSPYEQYF.

This clonotype was detected a few times. This rearrangement joins TRBV7-2 to TRBJ2-7; TRBD2 is a possible D gene (5 bases). In germline, CDR1 is SGHTA, CDR2 FQGNSA. V lost 1 base and J 3 bases, leaving 10 bases between the germline ends. CDR3 length equals 14 residues. The CDR3 loop reads CASSLGTLLYEQYF. The CDR3 nucleotides read TGTGCCAGCAGCTTAGGGACTCTACTCTACGAGCAGTACTTC.

The chain is built from TRBV7-3 and TRBJ2-2, with 10 bases aligning to TRBD2. This CDR3 is 15 amino acids long. Germline CDR1 is SGHTA and CDR2 is FQGTGA. The V gene end was trimmed by 2 bases and the J gene end by 9 bases; junction bases not matched to a gene: 6. The CDR3 DNA follows: TGTGCCAGCAGCTTAGGCAGCGGGGGGGCCCGGGAGCTGTTTTTT. Translated: CASSLGSGGARELFF.

This clonotype was seen more than once but under ten times. The chain joins TRBV29-1 to TRBJ1-2; D may be TRBD1 (5 bases). There are 12 residues in the CDR3. V gave up 6 bases and J gave up 4 bases, with 12 bases separating them. Germline CDR1 SQVTM, CDR2 ANQGSEA. The CDR3: CSVGGSSYGYTF. In DNA, the CDR3 is TGCAGCGTGGGGGGGAGCAGCTATGGCTACACCTTC.

In its sample, this clonotype was seen a few times. The chain is built from TRBV7-3 and TRBJ1-6, with D hard to call. CDR1 and CDR2 from the germline V gene are SGHTA and FQGTGA. The CDR3 runs 15 residues. V was cut by 6 bases and J by 0 bases, with 9 bases left in between. CDR3 sequence (DNA): TGTGCCAGCAGGGCGACTAGCTCCTATAATTCACCCCTCCACTTT. Translation gives CASRATSSYNSPLHF. The entire variable domain, with the rest obtained from reference TRBV7-3 and TRBJ1-6, is as follows: GAGVSQTPSNKVTEKGKYVELRCDPISGHTALYWYRQSLGQGPEFLIYFQGTGAADDSGLPNDRFFAVRPEGSVSTLKIQRTERGDSAVYLCASRATSSYNSPLHFGNGTRLTVT.

Only a few counts were recorded for this clonotype. The chain couples TRBV5-1 to TRBJ1-1; TRBD1 might be the D (5 bases). V was cut by 0 bases and J by 3 bases, with 12 bases left in between. The CDR3 is 15 residues long. CDR1 is SGHRS, CDR2 YFSETQ, per germline. This CDR3 is CASSLAGFRDTEAFF. CDR3 bases: TGCGCCAGCAGCTTGGCGGGTTTCAGGGACACTGAAGCTTTCTTT.

The chain has TRBV15 and TRBJ2-7; D ambiguous. The germline V gene has CDR1 LNHNV and CDR2 YYDKDF (reference sequence). The CDR3 covers 14 residues. V lost 0 bases and J 3 bases, leaving 9 bases between the germline ends. The CDR3 nucleotides read TGTGCCACCAGCAGAGAAGCAGGTAACTACGAGCAGTACTTC. Translating it yields CATSREAGNYEQYF.

This sequence joins TRBV6-1 and TRBJ1-2; D might be TRBD1 (5 bases). This CDR3 comprises 14 residues. V shed 7 bases and J shed 5 bases, with 17 bases lying between them. The V gene's germline CDR1 is MNHNS and CDR2 SASEGT. The CDR3 spells CASTHRRAGYGYTF. DNA for the CDR3: TGTGCCAGCACCCACAGGAGGGCTGGGTATGGCTACACCTTC.

This chain links TRBV7-9 with TRBJ1-1; D possibly corresponds to TRBD1 (6 bases). V was pared by 3 bases and J by 0 bases, with 11 bases between. Germline loops: CDR1 SEHNR, CDR2 FQNEAQ (reference sequence). CDR3 length equals 15 residues. CDR3 sequence reads: CASSLGQPVNTEAFF. CDR3 coding DNA: TGTGCCAGCAGCTTGGGACAACCCGTGAACACTGAAGCTTTCTTT.

The rearrangement links TRBV5-1 to TRBJ2-2, with D maybe TRBD1 (7 bases). V lost 7 bases and J 0 bases, leaving 13 bases between the germline ends. CDR3 length equals 15 residues. The germline V gene has CDR1 SGHRS and CDR2 YFSETQ. The CDR3 DNA is TGCGCCAGCCGCAGGGGGGACGCGAACACCGGGGAGCTGTTTTTT. Amino acids: CASRRGDANTGELFF.

The CDR3 DNA follows: TGTGCCAGCAGCCGATCCGGACAGGGGGAGTTGGGCATTCAGTACTTC. Translation: CASSRSGQGELGIQYF. The gene calls are TRBV3-1 and TRBJ2-4, with 10 bases matching TRBD1. The germline CDR1 and CDR2 sequences are LGHDT and YNNKEL (reference sequence). The V segment lost 4 bases and the J segment 9 bases; nucleotides outside the gene matches: 12. The CDR3 has 16 residues.

The J gene is TRBJ2-7, the V gene TRBV6-4; D gene uncertain. CDR1 and CDR2 from the germline V gene are MRHNA and SNTAGT. Trimming took off 6 bases at V and 4 bases at J, with 10 bases between the two ends. This CDR3 is built from 12 residues. The CDR3: CASRPEVYEQYF. Written as DNA, the CDR3 is TGTGCCAGCAGGCCGGAAGTATACGAGCAGTACTTC.

The genes are TRBV20-1 and TRBJ2-3; 10 nucleotides match TRBD2. The J segment lost 2 bases and the V segment lost 3 bases, leaving 11 bases of the junction unmatched. CDR1 is DFQATT and CDR2 is SNEGSKA in the germline V gene (reference sequence). This CDR3 has 17 amino acids. The CDR3 DNA reads TGCAGTGCTAGCGCCGCATTACTAGCGGGGATCACAGATACGCAGTATTTT. Its protein is CSASAALLAGITDTQYF.